This TCR beta chain emerged from a study of T cells after posttransplantation cyclophosphamide. This clone was detected many times. Its antigen is currently unknown. Profiling relied on immunoSEQ multiplex PCR, and the TCRdb table lists in-frame clones only, not all of them. The record shows about 12,000 clones for this sample, with no singletons present. A marrow graft followed busulfan-fludarabine conditioning, with cyclophosphamide on days +3 and +4. Whole-study results and caveats: Recipient CMV seropositivity and CMV reactivation strongly tracked TRB clonality. Donor-recipient repertoire similarity was low at 1-2 months, rising over year one. Blood and skin or GI T cell repertoires showed limited TRB overlap.

The CDR3 has 14 amino acids. The V gene lost 0 bases and the J gene lost 0 bases, with 5 bases spanning the gap. Per the germline V gene, CDR1 is SGHNT and CDR2 is YENEEA. The material sequenced was PBMCs, taken after allogeneic stem cell transplant with posttransplant cyclophosphamide. This clonotype originated in a female patient in her forties or fifties who received an allogeneic stem cell transplant from an unrelated donor, was CMV-positive, and had acute GVHD only. A share of the T cells may be of graft donor origin. This rearrangement joins TRBV11-3 to TRBJ2-5; no firm D call. Here the CDR3 reads CASSLDGYQETQYF. In DNA, the CDR3 is TGTGCCAGCAGCTTAGACGGGTACCAAGAGACCCAGTACTTC. The full variable domain, with the rest looked up from reference TRBV11-3 and TRBJ2-5, is EAGVVQSPRYKIIEKKQPVAFWCNPISGHNTLYWYLQNLGQGPELLIRYENEEAVDDSQLPKDRFSAERLKGVDSTLKIQPAELGDSAVYLCASSLDGYQETQYFGPGTRLLVL.